The 10 T cell receptor beta chains reported below all come from one sample, sequenced in a study of PD-1 blockade in mismatch repair-deficient tumors. TCRdb's copy holds only in-frame clones and misses some; the assay was immunoSEQ multiplex PCR. The sample has under 150,000 clones, 88% seen once; the top ten hold around 11%. The sequencing used peripheral blood, collected almost 74 weeks after starting pembrolizumab. Every receptor here comes from an adult with mismatch repair-deficient cancer.

The chain joins TRBV19 to TRBJ2-3; D perhaps matches TRBD2 (6 bases). With 3 bases removed from V and 2 bases from J, the gap between germline ends came to 21 bases. The CDR3 is made up of 18 amino acids. Germline V gene lookup returns CDR1 LNHDA and CDR2 SQIVND (reference sequence). DNA for the CDR3: TGTGCCAGTAGTATGGGGCAGGCCAACGGAGGGGCCACAGATACGCAGTATTTT. Its protein product is CASSMGQANGGATDTQYF.

This chain uses TRBV27 with TRBJ1-4; D ambiguous. This CDR3 comprises 15 residues. CDR1 MNHEY and CDR2 SMNVEV come from the germline V gene (reference sequence). The V end was cut by 0 bases, the J end by 8 bases, with 13 bases between. CDR3 bases: TGTGCCAGCAGTTTATCGCCGGGGTTCGCGGAAAAACTGTTTTTT. The encoded protein is CASSLSPGFAEKLFF.

The V and J genes are TRBV25-1 and TRBJ2-7; TRBD1 matches 12 bases. Germline CDR1 reads MGHDK; CDR2 reads SYGVNS. Trimming at V came to 3 bases and at J to 5 bases, leaving 2 bases not matched to a gene. The CDR3 is 14 amino acids. CDR3 sequence: CASSEGQGADEQYF. In DNA form, the CDR3 reads TGTGCCAGCAGTGAGGGACAGGGGGCCGACGAGCAGTACTTC.

The gene calls are TRBV5-1 and TRBJ1-2, with 9 positions matching TRBD1. Trimming cost V 0 bases and J 5 bases; bases outside gene matches: 5. Germline values: CDR1 SGHRS, CDR2 YFSETQ. CDR3 size: 15 residues. CDR3 region: CASSLVGQGKYGYTF. CDR3 sequence (DNA): TGCGCCAGCAGCTTGGTCGGACAGGGGAAATATGGCTACACCTTC.

The chain is built from TRBV28 and TRBJ2-7, with D uncertain. Germline CDR1 is MDHEN and CDR2 is SYDVKM. The CDR3 consists of 14 residues. V was shortened by 2 bases and J by 3 bases, with 11 bases between the two germline ends. The CDR3 loop reads CASSLLRSYYEQYF. CDR3 in DNA: TGTGCCAGCAGTTTACTCCGCTCGTACTACGAGCAGTACTTC. Full variable domain (missing parts from reference TRBV28 and TRBJ2-7): DVKVTQSSRYLVKRTGEKVFLECVQDMDHENMFWYRQDPGLGLRLIYFSYDVKMKEKGDIPEGYSVSREKKERFSLILESASTNQTSMYLCASSLLRSYYEQYFGPGTRLTVT.

CDR3 nucleotide sequence: TGCAGCGTTGGAGGGGCGGTGAACACTGAAGCTTTCTTT. It yields the protein CSVGGAVNTEAFF. The chain has TRBV29-1 and TRBJ1-1; a possible D gene is TRBD1 (5 bases). With 4 bases removed from V and 0 bases from J, the gap between germline ends came to 9 bases. CDR1 is SQVTM and CDR2 is ANQGSEA in the germline V gene. The CDR3 is 13 residues long.

The gene calls are TRBV30 and TRBJ2-1; the D gene could be TRBD1 or TRBD2 (5 bases each). The CDR3 has 11 amino acids. V was clipped by 2 bases and J by 13 bases, with 12 bases between them. Per germline, CDR1 GTSNPN and CDR2 SVGIG (reference sequence). CDR3 loop: CAWSTGTGQFF. The CDR3 DNA follows: TGTGCCTGGAGTACCGGGACGGGTCAGTTCTTC. The full variable domain, in which reference TRBV30 and TRBJ2-1 provide the parts outside the CDR3, is SQTIHQWPATLVQPVGSPLSLECTVEGTSNPNLYWYRQAAGRGLQLLFYSVGIGQISSEVPQNLSASRPQDRQFILSSKKLLLSDSGFYLCAWSTGTGQFFGPGTRLTVL.

This chain connects TRBV30 to TRBJ2-5; 9 bases are a match to TRBD1. The CDR3 runs to 14 residues. Trimming removed 5 bases from V and 5 bases from J; junction bases left unmatched: 9. Germline-derived CDR1 and CDR2 are GTSNPN and SVGIG (reference sequence). This CDR3 is CAWSRDRVWETQYF. CDR3 DNA: TGTGCCTGGTCCAGGGACAGGGTCTGGGAGACCCAGTACTTC. Using reference TRBV30 and TRBJ2-5 for the parts outside the CDR3, the full variable domain is SQTIHQWPATLVQPVGSPLSLECTVEGTSNPNLYWYRQAAGRGLQLLFYSVGIGQISSEVPQNLSASRPQDRQFILSSKKLLLSDSGFYLCAWSRDRVWETQYFGPGTRLLVL.

J is TRBJ2-7 and V is TRBV29-1; TRBD1 agrees at 9 bases. After removal of 6 bases from V and 1 base from J, the junction contained 7 bases not matched to a gene. Germline CDR1 and CDR2: SQVTM and ANQGSEA. This CDR3 contains 14 residues. The CDR3 nucleotides read TGCAGCGTCTTAGGGACAGGGCAATCCTACGAGCAGTACTTC. As protein: CSVLGTGQSYEQYF.

The chain is built from TRBV6-1 and TRBJ1-4; 8 bases agree with TRBD1. CDR1 is MNHNS, CDR2 SASEGT, per germline. CDR3 length equals 15 residues. CDR3 region: CATHPQGGRVEKLFF. The CDR3 coding sequence is TGTGCTACTCACCCACAGGGGGGGCGAGTTGAAAAACTGTTTTTT.